This entry features one T cell receptor beta chain sequence. This clone is a singleton in its sample. Its antigen remains unidentified. Its ends do not fully match the called genes, so a read error is possible. The library was built by means of the immunoSEQ multiplex PCR assay. TCRdb's version of the immuneACCESS table is confined to in-frame rearrangements and falls short of the full clone set. An unresolved V gene accounts for under half of the shortfall where checked; the remainder is of unknown origin. Here the sample has about 80,000 clones; 98% occur a single time. More than 0.12% of the sample is taken by the ten largest. This specimen belongs to a study of technical replicates of blood from several donors (dated by TCRdb to 2015 to 2018). The sample was T cells isolated from PBMCs. This TCR derives from a human donor in good health.

The CDR3 protein is CASCLGTNNEQFF. The sequenced DNA: TGCGCCAGCTGCTTGGGGACTAACAATGAGCAGTTCTTC. The rearranged segments are TRBV5-1 and TRBJ2-1; TRBD2 lines up with 7 middle nucleotides. Counted from cysteine to phenylalanine, this CDR3 has 13 amino acids. The entry retains the CDR3 DNA only, 39 bases that are in frame from base 1. CDR1 and CDR2 (SGHRS, YFSETQ) derive from the germline V gene.